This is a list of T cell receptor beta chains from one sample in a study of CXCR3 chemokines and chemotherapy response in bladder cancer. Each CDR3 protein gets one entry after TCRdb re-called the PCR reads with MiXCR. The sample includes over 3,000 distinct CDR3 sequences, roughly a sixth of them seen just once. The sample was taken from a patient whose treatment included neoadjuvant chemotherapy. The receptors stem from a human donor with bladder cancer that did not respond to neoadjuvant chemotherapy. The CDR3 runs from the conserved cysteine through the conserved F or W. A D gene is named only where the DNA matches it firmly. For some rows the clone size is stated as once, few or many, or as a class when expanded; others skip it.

CDR3 protein: CASSAPRGASYEQYF
CDR3 DNA: TGTGCCAGCAGTGCCCCCCGGGGGGCGTCCTACGAGCAGTACTTC
V gene: TRBV6-1
D gene: NA
CDR3 length: 15
clone size: medium-sized
J gene: TRBJ2-7

CDR3 protein: CASSLDTYGYTF
CDR3 DNA: TGTGCCAGCAGCTTAGACACCTATGGCTACACCTTC
V gene: TRBV13
D gene: NA
CDR3 length: 12
clone size: large
J gene: TRBJ1-2

CDR3 protein: CASSRPGQGGQEQFF
CDR3 DNA: TGTGCCAGCAGCCGCCCGGGACAGGGGGGGCAGGAGCAGTTCTTC
V gene: TRBV12-3/TRBV12-4
D gene: TRBD1
CDR3 length: 15
clone size: many
J gene: TRBJ2-1

CDR3 protein: CAWSQGLGQPQHF
CDR3 DNA: TGTGCCTGGAGTCAGGGGCTTGGTCAGCCCCAGCATTTT
V gene: TRBV30
D gene: NA
CDR3 length: 13
clone size: medium-sized
J gene: TRBJ1-5

CDR3 protein: CASSSQGLSRYF
CDR3 DNA: TGTGCCAGCAGTTCCCAAGGACTGTCGCGGTACTTC
V gene: TRBV12-3/TRBV12-4
D gene: NA
CDR3 length: 12
clone size: medium-sized
J gene: TRBJ2-5

CDR3 protein: CSARVPTGASNQPQHF
CDR3 DNA: TGCAGTGCTAGAGTCCCCACAGGGGCGAGCAATCAGCCCCAGCATTTT
V gene: TRBV20-1
D gene: TRBD1
CDR3 length: 16
clone size: many
J gene: TRBJ1-5

CDR3 protein: CASSLDATATLGSYTF
CDR3 DNA: TGTGCCAGCAGCTTAGACGCGACGGCCACTCTCGGTAGCTACACCTTC
V gene: TRBV6-6
D gene: NA
CDR3 length: 16
clone size: NA
J gene: TRBJ1-2

CDR3 protein: CSAWDSGGNTGELFF
CDR3 DNA: TGCAGTGCCTGGGATAGCGGGGGGAACACCGGGGAGCTGTTTTTT
V gene: TRBV20-1
D gene: TRBD2
CDR3 length: 15
clone size: many
J gene: TRBJ2-2

CDR3 protein: CSARPSGRTYEQYF
CDR3 DNA: TGCAGTGCTAGACCCAGCGGGCGAACCTACGAGCAGTACTTC
V gene: TRBV20-1
D gene: NA
CDR3 length: 14
clone size: few
J gene: TRBJ2-7

CDR3 protein: CASSRTAQETQYF
CDR3 DNA: TGTGCCAGCAGTCGGACAGCCCAAGAGACCCAGTACTTC
V gene: TRBV6-5
D gene: NA
CDR3 length: 13
clone size: NA
J gene: TRBJ2-5

CDR3 protein: CASSPAAYRDYEAGNTIYF
CDR3 DNA: TGTGCCAGCAGCCCCGCCGCCTACAGGGATTATGAAGCTGGAAACACCATATATTTT
V gene: TRBV9
D gene: NA
CDR3 length: 19
clone size: medium-sized
J gene: TRBJ1-3

CDR3 protein: CASSLRTGNQPQHF
CDR3 DNA: TGTGCCAGCAGCCTACGGACAGGGAATCAGCCCCAGCATTTT
V gene: TRBV27
D gene: TRBD1
CDR3 length: 14
clone size: medium-sized
J gene: TRBJ1-5

CDR3 protein: CASRADRGRSGEQYF
CDR3 DNA: TGTGCCAGCAGGGCGGACAGGGGGCGATCGGGGGAGCAGTACTTC
V gene: TRBV6-1
D gene: TRBD1
CDR3 length: 15
clone size: many
J gene: TRBJ2-7

CDR3 protein: CASSSGGPADTQYF
CDR3 DNA: TGTGCCAGCAGCTCCGGGGGGCCCGCAGATACGCAGTATTTT
V gene: TRBV5-4
D gene: NA
CDR3 length: 14
clone size: many
J gene: TRBJ2-3

CDR3 protein: CASSPGLNTEAFF
CDR3 DNA: TGTGCCAGCTCACCGGGGCTGAACACTGAAGCTTTCTTT
V gene: TRBV18
D gene: NA
CDR3 length: 13
clone size: medium-sized
J gene: TRBJ1-1

CDR3 protein: CASSQDQGRSYGYTF
CDR3 DNA: TGCGCCAGCAGCCAAGATCAGGGGCGCTCCTATGGCTACACCTTC
V gene: TRBV4-1
D gene: NA
CDR3 length: 15
clone size: NA
J gene: TRBJ1-2

CDR3 protein: CASSQDLGGPHNYGYTF
CDR3 DNA: TGTGCCAGCAGCCAAGATCTCGGAGGGCCTCATAACTATGGCTACACCTTC
V gene: TRBV4-2
D gene: NA
CDR3 length: 17
clone size: many
J gene: TRBJ1-2

CDR3 protein: CASRGEWSGTGDLSGNTIYF
CDR3 DNA: TGTGCCAGCAGGGGAGAGTGGAGTGGGACAGGGGACCTCTCTGGAAACACCATATATTTT
V gene: TRBV6-5
D gene: TRBD1
CDR3 length: 20
clone size: medium-sized
J gene: TRBJ1-3

CDR3 protein: CASSLQGRNTEAFF
CDR3 DNA: TGTGCCAGCAGTCTCCAGGGTAGGAACACTGAAGCTTTCTTT
V gene: TRBV6-5
D gene: NA
CDR3 length: 14
clone size: NA
J gene: TRBJ1-1